This T cell receptor beta chain originates from a study of T cell responses to AZD1222 COVID-19 vaccine. Repertoires were generated with immunoSEQ multiplex PCR, while TCRdb's copy carries only in-frame clones and drops some. The sample has about 82,000 clones; more than 90% are singletons. The sample was peripheral blood, taken on day 0 of AZD1222 vaccination. This clonotype was sampled from an adult in good health.

In nucleotides, the CDR3 is TGTGCCAGTAGTAAAACTAACTCTGGAAACACCATATATTTT. Protein sequence: CASSKTNSGNTIYF. The V gene is TRBV19, the J gene TRBJ1-3, with D unresolved. CDR1 is LNHDA and CDR2 is SQIVND in the germline V gene (reference sequence). V was trimmed by 4 bases and J by 0 bases, leaving 7 bases between them. CDR3 size: 14 residues.